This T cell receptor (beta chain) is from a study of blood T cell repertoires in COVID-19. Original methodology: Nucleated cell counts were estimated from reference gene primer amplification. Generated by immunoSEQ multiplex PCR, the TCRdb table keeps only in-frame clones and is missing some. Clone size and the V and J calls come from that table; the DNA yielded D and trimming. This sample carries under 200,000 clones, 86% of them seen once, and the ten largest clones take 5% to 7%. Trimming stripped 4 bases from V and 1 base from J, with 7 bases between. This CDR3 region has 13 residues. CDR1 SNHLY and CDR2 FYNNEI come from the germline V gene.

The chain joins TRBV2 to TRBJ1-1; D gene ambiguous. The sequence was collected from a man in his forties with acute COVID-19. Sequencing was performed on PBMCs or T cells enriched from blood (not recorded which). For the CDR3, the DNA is TGTGCCAGCAGTGCTGGCCGGAACACTGAAGCTTTCTTT. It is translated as CASSAGRNTEAFF.